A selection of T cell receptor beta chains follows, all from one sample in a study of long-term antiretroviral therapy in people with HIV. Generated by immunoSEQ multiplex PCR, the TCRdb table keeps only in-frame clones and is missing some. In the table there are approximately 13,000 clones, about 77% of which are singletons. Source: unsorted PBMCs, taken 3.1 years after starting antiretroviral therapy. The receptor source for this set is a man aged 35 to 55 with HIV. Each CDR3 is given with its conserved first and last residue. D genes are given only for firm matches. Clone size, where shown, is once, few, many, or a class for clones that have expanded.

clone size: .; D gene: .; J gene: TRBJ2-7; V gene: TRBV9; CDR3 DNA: TGTGCCAGCAGCCCCGGGGCAGGGCACGAGCAGTACTTC; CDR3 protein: CASSPGAGHEQYF
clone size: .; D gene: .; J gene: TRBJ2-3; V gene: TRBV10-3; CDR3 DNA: TGTGCCATCAGTGTTAGCGCAGGGTGGGGCACAGATACGCAGTATTTT; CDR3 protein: CAISVSAGWGTDTQYF
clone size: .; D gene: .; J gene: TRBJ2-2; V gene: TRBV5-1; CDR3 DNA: TGCGCCAGCAGCTTTGGTGGAGGGGAGCTGTTTTTT; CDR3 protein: CASSFGGGELFF
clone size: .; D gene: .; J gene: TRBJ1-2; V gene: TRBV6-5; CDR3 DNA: TGTGCCAGCAGTTACTCGGTGTCCGTCATTAACTATGGCTACACCTTC; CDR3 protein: CASSYSVSVINYGYTF
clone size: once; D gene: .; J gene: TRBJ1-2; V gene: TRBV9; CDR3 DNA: TGTGCCAGCAGCGTAGGATCCGGGATTTACTATGGCTACACCTTC; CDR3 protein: CASSVGSGIYYGYTF
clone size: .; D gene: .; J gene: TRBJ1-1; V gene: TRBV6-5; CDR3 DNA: TGTGCCAGCAGTCAGCCTCGAGGGACTGAAGCTTTCTTT; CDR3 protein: CASSQPRGTEAFF
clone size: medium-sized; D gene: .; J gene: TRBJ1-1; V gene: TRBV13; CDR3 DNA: TGTGCCAGCAGCTTAAGACAGCTTGAAGCTTTCTTT; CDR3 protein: CASSLRQLEAFF
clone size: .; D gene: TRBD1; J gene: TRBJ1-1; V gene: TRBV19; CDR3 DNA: TGTGCCAGCGGCAGGGGGGGGATGAACACTGAAGCTTTCTTT; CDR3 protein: CASGRGGMNTEAFF
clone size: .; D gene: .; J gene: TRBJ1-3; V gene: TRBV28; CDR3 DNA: TGTGCCAGCAGTCCCGATGGGGGAACGCACACCATATATTTT; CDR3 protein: CASSPDGGTHTIYF
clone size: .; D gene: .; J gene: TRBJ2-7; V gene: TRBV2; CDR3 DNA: TGTGCCAGCAGTGAAGCAGGGAGCAGCTCCTACGAGCAGTACTTC; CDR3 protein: CASSEAGSSSYEQYF
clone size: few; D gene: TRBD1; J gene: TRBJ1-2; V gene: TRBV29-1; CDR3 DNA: TGCAGCGTTGCAGGGGGCGAAGGGTATGGCTACACCTTC; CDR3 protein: CSVAGGEGYGYTF
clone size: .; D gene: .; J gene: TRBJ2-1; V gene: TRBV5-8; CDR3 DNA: TGTGCCAGCAGCTTGGATCGGAGCTCCTACAATGAGCAGTTCTTC; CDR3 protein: CASSLDRSSYNEQFF
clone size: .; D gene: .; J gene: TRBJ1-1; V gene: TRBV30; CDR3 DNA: TGTGCCTGGAGTGCGTCGGGGACCACTGAAGCTTTCTTT; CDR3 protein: CAWSASGTTEAFF
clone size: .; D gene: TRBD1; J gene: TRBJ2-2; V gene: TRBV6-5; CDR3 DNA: TGTGCCAGCAGTCGACAGGGGATCGGGGAGCTGTTTTTT; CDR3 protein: CASSRQGIGELFF
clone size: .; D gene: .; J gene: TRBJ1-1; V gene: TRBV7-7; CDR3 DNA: TGTGCCAGCAGCTTAAACGGTAACACTGAAGCTTTCTTT; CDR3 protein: CASSLNGNTEAFF
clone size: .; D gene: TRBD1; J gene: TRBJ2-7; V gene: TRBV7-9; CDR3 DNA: TGTGCCAGCAGCCCCGGACAGGTCTACGAGCAGTACTTC; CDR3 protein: CASSPGQVYEQYF
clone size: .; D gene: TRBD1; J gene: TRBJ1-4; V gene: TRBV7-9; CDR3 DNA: TGTGCCAGCAGCTTATACGGAGGGGGCAAGAGTGAAAAACTGTTTTTT; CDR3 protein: CASSLYGGGKSEKLFF
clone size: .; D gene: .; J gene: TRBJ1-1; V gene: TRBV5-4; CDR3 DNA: TGTGCCAACTCGGGGGGCGGAATGAACACTGAAGCTTTCTTT; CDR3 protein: CANSGGGMNTEAFF
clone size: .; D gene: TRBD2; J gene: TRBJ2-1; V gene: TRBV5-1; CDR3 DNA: TGCGCCAGCAGCTTGATAGCGGGGGACCTCAATGAGCAGTTCTTC; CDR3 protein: CASSLIAGDLNEQFF
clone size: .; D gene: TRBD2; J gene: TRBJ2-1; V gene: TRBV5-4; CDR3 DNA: TGTGCCAGCAGCCCGGGGGGGACTAGGGGGGTCGATGAGCAGTTCTTC; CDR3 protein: CASSPGGTRGVDEQFF
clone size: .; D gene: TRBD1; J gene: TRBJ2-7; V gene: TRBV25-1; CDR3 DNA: TGTGCCAGCAGTGAATCGACAGGGGGCCGCTACGAGCAGTACTTC; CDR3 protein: CASSESTGGRYEQYF
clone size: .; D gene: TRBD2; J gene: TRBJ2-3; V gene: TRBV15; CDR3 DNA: TGTGCCACCAGCAGAGAGGAATCGCTAGCGGGAAGCACAGATACGCAGTATTTT; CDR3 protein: CATSREESLAGSTDTQYF
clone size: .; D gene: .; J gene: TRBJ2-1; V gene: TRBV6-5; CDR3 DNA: TGTGCCAGCAGTTACGGCAGTGCCTCCTACAATGAGCAGTTCTTC; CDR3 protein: CASSYGSASYNEQFF
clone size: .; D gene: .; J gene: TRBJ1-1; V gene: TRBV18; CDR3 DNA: TGTGCCAGCTCAACTGCCGGGTCGGGGGTCCGGGGTGCTGAAGCTTTCTTT; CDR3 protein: CASSTAGSGVRGAEAFF
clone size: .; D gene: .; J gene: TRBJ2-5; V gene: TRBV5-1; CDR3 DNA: TGCGCCAGCAGCTTGGGAAATGAAGGGGGAGAGACCCAGTACTTC; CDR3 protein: CASSLGNEGGETQYF
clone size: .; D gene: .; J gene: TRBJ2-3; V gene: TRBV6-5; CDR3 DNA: TGTGCCAGCAGCTCGCCGGGGAATCCACGAGATACGCAGTATTTT; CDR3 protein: CASSSPGNPRDTQYF
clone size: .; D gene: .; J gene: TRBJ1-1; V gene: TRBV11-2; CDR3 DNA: TGTGCCAGCAGCTCGCCGGAGTCGACCCGGGCCCAAGCTTTCTTT; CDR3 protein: CASSSPESTRAQAFF
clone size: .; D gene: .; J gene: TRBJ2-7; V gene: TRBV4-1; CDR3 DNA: TGCGCCAGCAGCCAAGAGAGCCGGACAGACTACGAGCAGTACTTC; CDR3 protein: CASSQESRTDYEQYF
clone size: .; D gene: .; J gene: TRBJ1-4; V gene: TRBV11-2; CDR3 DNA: TGTGCCAGCAGCTTTAAGCAGTCAACTAATGAAAAACTGTTTTTT; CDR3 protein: CASSFKQSTNEKLFF
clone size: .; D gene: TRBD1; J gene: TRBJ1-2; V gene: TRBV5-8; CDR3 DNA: TGTGCCAGCAGCCCAGATGACAGGGACGCTGGCTACACCTTC; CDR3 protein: CASSPDDRDAGYTF
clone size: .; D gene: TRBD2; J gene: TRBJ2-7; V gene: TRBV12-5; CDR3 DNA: TGTGCTAGTGGTTTGGGCTCTAGCGGGGTCTACGAGCAGTACTTC; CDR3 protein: CASGLGSSGVYEQYF
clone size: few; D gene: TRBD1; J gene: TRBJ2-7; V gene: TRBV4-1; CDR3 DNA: TGCGCCAGCAGCCGAGGGACAGCCCTCTCCTACGAGCAGTACTTC; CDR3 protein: CASSRGTALSYEQYF
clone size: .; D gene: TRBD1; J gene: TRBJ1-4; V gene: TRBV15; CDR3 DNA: TGTGCCACCAGCCCCCGGGACAGCCTTAATGAAAAACTGTTTTTT; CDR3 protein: CATSPRDSLNEKLFF
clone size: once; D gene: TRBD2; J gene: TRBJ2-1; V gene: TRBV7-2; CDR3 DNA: TGTGCCAGCAGCTTAGAAAGCGGGGCTTACAATGAGCAGTTCTTC; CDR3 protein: CASSLESGAYNEQFF
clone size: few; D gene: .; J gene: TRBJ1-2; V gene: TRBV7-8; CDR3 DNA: TGTGCCAGCAGCTTGGGACCAACGGGGGGCTACACCTTC; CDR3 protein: CASSLGPTGGYTF
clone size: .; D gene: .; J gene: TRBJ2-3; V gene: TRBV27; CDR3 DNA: TGTGCCAGCAGTTTATGGGGCCTAGAGACGGGGAGCGCCATCACAGATACGCAGTATTTT; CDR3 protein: CASSLWGLETGSAITDTQYF
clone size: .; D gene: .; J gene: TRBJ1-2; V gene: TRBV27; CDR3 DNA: TGTGCCAGCAGAAACGGACCCCTTGGCTATGGCTACACCTTC; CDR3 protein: CASRNGPLGYGYTF
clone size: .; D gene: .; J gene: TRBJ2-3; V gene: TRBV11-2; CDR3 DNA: TGTGCCAGCAGCCCTCAGAGCCCAGATACGCAGTATTTT; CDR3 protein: CASSPQSPDTQYF
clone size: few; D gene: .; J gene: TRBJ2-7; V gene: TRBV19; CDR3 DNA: TGTGCCAGTAGTATATATTCGGGGGTGATGAACGAGCAGTACTTC; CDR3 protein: CASSIYSGVMNEQYF
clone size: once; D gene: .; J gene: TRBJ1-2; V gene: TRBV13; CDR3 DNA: TGTGCCAGCAGCTTAGAAAAGGGGAGCTATGGCTACACCTTC; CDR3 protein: CASSLEKGSYGYTF
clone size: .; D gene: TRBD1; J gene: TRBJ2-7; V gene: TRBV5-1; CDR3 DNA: TGCGCCAGCAGCCTAGGACAGGGACCGGTCGACGAGCAGTACTTC; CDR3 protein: CASSLGQGPVDEQYF
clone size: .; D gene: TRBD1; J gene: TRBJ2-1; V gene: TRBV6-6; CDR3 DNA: TGTGCCAGCATCGGACAGGAATTCCGTCGGCAGTTCTTC; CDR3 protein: CASIGQEFRRQFF
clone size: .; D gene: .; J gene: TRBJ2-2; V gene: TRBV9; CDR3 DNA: TGTGCCAGCAGCGGTCAGAACACCGGGGAGCTGTTTTTT; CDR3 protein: CASSGQNTGELFF
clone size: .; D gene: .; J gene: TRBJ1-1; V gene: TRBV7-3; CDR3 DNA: TGTGCCAGCAGCTTTTCAGTGAACACTGAAGCTTTCTTT; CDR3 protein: CASSFSVNTEAFF
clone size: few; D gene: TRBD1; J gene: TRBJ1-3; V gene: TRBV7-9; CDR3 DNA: TGTGCCAGCAGCCCGGACAGGGCTGGAAACACCATATATTTT; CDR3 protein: CASSPDRAGNTIYF
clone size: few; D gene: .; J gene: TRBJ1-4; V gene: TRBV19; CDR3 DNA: TGTGCCAGTAGTATCCCCCCGAATAATGAAAAACTGTTTTTT; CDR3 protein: CASSIPPNNEKLFF
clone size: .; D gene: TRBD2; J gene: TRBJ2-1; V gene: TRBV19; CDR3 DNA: TGTGCCAGCACTAGCGGGGCCTACAATGAGCAGTTCTTC; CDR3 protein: CASTSGAYNEQFF
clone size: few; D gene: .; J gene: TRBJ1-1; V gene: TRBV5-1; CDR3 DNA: TGCGCCAGCAGCTTGGGGCTACAGACGAAAGAGGGAAAAGCTTTCTTT; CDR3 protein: CASSLGLQTKEGKAFF
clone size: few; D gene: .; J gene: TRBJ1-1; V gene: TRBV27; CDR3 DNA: TGTGCCAGCAGTTTAACACTTGCGAACACTGAAGCTTTCTTT; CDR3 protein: CASSLTLANTEAFF
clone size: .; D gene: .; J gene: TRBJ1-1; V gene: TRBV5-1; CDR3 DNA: TGCGCCAGCAGCTTGGAGGTAGGGGCGAACACTGAAGCTTTCTTT; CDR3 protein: CASSLEVGANTEAFF
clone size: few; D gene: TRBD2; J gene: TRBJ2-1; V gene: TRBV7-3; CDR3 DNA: TGTGCCAGCAGCTTAATTTCTAGCGGGGATGAGCAGTTCTTC; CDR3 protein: CASSLISSGDEQFF
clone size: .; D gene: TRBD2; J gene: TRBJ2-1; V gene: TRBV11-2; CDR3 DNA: TGTGCCAGCAGTTGGGGACTAGCGGGGGGAAGCAATGAGCAGTTCTTC; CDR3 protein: CASSWGLAGGSNEQFF
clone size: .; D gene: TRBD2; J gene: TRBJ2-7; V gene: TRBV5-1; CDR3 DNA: TGCGCCAGCAGCTTCCAACTAGCGGGAGAGCAGTACTTC; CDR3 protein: CASSFQLAGEQYF